The TCR beta chain under discussion was sequenced for a study of shared clonotypes between healthy human individuals. The CDR3 is 18 amino acids. Trimming shortened V by 2 bases and J by 5 bases, and 24 bases separated the two germline ends. Germline V gives CDR1 SGHNT, CDR2 YYREEE (reference sequence). In the authors' workflow: ImmunoSEQ supplied junction-only sequences lacking quality scores, so filtering was different. Clones were sequenced by immunoSEQ multiplex PCR, and TCRdb holds only the in-frame ones, with some missing. The D gene and trimming were derived from the DNA, and the V and J assignments and clone size from that table. This table holds under 1,100,000 clones, about 75% found once.

The clonotype originates from a young man in good health. The V and J genes are TRBV5-4 and TRBJ2-3, with D unresolved. Sequenced material: memory CD4+ T cells sorted from blood. The subset: CD45RA-negative fraction. The CDR3 sequence: CASSFSTAVNPYKDTQYF. DNA for the CDR3: TGTGCCAGCAGCTTCTCAACGGCCGTAAATCCATATAAAGATACGCAGTATTTT.